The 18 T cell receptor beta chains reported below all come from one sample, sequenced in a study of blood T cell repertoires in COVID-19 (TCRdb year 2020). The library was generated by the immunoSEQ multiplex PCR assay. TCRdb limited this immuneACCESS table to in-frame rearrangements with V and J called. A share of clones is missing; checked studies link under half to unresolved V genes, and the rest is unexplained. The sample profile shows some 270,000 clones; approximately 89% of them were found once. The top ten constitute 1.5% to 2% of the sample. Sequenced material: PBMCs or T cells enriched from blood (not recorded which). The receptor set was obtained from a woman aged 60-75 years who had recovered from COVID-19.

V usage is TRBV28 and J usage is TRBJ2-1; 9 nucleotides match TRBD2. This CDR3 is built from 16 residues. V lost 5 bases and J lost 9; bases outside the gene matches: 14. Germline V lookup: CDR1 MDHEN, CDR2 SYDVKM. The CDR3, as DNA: TGTGCCAGCAGTCCCATAGCGGGAGATTCCGACGGTGAGCAGTTCTTC. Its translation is CASSPIAGDSDGEQFF.

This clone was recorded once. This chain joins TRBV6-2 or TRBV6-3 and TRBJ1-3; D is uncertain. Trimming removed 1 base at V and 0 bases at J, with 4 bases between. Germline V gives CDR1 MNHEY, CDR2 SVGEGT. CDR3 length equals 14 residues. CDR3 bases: TGTGCCAGCAGTTACTTCCGCTCTGGAAACACCATATATTTT. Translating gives CASSYFRSGNTIYF.

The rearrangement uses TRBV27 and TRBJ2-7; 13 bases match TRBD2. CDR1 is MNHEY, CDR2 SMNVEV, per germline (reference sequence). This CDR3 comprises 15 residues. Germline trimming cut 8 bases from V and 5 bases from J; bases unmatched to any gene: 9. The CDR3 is CASSGLAGSVHEQYF. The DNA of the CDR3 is TGTGCCAGCTCGGGACTAGCGGGGTCGGTCCACGAGCAGTACTTC.

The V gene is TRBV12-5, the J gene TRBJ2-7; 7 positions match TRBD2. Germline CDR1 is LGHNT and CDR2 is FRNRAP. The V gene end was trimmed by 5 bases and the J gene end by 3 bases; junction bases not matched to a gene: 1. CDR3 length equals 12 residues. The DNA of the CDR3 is TGTGCTAGTGGTAGGGAGGGCTACGAGCAGTACTTC. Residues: CASGREGYEQYF.

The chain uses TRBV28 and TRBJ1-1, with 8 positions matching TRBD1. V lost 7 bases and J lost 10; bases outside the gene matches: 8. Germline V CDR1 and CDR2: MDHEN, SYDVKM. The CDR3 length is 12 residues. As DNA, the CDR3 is TGTGCCAGCATACGACAGGGGACGGGAGCTTTCTTT. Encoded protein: CASIRQGTGAFF.

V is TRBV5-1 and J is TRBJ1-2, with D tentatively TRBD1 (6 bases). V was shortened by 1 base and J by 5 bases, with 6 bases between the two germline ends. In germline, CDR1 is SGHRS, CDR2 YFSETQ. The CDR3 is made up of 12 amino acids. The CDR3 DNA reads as TGCGCCAGCAGCTTGCAGGGGTATGGCTACACCTTC. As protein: CASSLQGYGYTF. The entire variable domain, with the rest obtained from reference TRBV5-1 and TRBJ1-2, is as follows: KAGVTQTPRYLIKTRGQQVTLSCSPISGHRSVSWYQQTPGQGLQFLFEYFSETQRNKGNFPGRFSGRQFSNSRSEMNVSTLELGDSALYLCASSLQGYGYTFGSGTRLTVV.

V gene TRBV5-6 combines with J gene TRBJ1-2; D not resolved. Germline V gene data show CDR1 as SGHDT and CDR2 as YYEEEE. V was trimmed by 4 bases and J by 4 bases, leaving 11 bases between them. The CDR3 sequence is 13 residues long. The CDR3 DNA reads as TGTGCCAGCAGCCCGACCGGGATCTATGGCTACACCTTC. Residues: CASSPTGIYGYTF.

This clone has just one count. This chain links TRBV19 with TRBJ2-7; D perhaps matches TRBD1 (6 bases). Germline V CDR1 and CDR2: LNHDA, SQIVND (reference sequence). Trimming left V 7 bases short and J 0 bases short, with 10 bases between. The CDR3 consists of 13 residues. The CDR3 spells CASTTGNSYEQYF. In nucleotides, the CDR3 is TGTGCCAGTACGACAGGAAACTCCTACGAGCAGTACTTC.

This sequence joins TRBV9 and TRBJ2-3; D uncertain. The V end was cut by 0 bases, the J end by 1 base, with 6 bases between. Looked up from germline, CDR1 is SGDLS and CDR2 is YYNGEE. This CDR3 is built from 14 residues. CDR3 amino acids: CASSVDRGTDTQYF. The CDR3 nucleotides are TGTGCCAGCAGCGTAGACCGGGGCACAGATACGCAGTATTTT.

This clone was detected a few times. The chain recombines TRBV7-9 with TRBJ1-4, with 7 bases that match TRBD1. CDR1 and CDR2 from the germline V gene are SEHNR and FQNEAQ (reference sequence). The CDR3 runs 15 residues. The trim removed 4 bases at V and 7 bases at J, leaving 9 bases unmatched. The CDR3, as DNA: TGTGCCAGCAGCTCGACGAGGGGGCTCGGTGAAAAACTGTTTTTT. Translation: CASSSTRGLGEKLFF.

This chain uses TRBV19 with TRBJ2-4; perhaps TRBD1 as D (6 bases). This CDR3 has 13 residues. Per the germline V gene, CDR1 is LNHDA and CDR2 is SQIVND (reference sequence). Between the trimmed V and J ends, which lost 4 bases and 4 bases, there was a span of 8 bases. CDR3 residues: CASSTTGKNIQYF. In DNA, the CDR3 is TGTGCCAGTAGTACCACAGGGAAAAACATTCAGTACTTC.

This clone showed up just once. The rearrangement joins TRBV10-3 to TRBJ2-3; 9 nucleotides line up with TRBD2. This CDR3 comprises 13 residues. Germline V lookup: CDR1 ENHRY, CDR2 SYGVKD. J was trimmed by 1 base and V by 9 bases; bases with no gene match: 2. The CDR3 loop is CAIRTSGTDTQYF. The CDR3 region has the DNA TGTGCCATAAGGACTAGCGGCACAGATACGCAGTATTTT.

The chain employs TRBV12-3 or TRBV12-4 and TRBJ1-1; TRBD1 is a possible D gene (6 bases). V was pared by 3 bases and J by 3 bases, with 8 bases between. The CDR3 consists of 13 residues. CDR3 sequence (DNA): TGTGCCAGCAGTTTTGGACAGTACACTGAAGCTTTCTTT. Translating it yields CASSFGQYTEAFF.

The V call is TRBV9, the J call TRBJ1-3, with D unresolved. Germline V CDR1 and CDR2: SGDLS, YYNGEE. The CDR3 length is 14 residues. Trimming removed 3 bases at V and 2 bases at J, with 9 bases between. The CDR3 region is CASSEARAGNTIYF. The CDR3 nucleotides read TGTGCCAGCAGCGAAGCGCGGGCTGGAAACACCATATATTTT.

CDR3 nucleotides: TGTGCCAGCAGCTTTGACAGAGCCTTGAACACTGAAGCTTTCTTT. Protein: CASSFDRALNTEAFF. V is TRBV11-3 and J is TRBJ1-1; D perhaps matches TRBD1 (5 bases). The germline V gene encodes CDR1 SGHNT and CDR2 YENEEA. V was shortened by 3 bases and J by 0 bases, with 11 bases between the two germline ends. The CDR3 totals 15 residues.

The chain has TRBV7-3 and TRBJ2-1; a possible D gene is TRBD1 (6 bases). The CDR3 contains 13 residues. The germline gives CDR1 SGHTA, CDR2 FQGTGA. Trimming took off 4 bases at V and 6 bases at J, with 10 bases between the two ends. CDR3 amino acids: CASSSGHLNEQFF. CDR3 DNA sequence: TGTGCCAGCAGCTCGGGACACCTCAATGAGCAGTTCTTC.

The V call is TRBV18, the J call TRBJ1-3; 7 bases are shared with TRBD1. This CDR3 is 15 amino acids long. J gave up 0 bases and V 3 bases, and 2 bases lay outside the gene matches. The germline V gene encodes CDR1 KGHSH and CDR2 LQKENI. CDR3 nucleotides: TGTGCCAGCTCACCCTCAGGGGGCTCTGGAAACACCATATATTTT. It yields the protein CASSPSGGSGNTIYF.

The DNA for the CDR3 is TGTGCCAGCAGCCAAGGAGGGTGGACGATAGAGCAGTACTTC. This encodes CASSQGGWTIEQYF. The V call is TRBV3-1 (or the pseudogene TRBV3-2), the J call TRBJ2-7; tentatively, D is TRBD2 (5 bases). V lost 1 base, J lost 7 bases, and 14 bases lay in between. The CDR3 runs to 14 residues. Germline values: CDR1 LGHDT, CDR2 YNNKEL (reference sequence).